This TCR beta chain derives from a study of cytomegalovirus exposure and HLA in healthy donors. About the research overall: Later analysis reported that the roughly 130 validation repertoires shared the platform of the 500 to 750 first-cohort repertoires.

Clones were read by immunoSEQ multiplex PCR, and TCRdb kept only the in-frame ones, dropping some. The data contain 150,000 to 200,000 clones, around 81% of them singletons. This CDR3 comprises 14 residues. Germline CDR1 reads SGHDN; CDR2 reads FVKESK. V was clipped by 5 bases and J by 4 bases; unmatched bases: 6. The donors formed part of the approximately 120-subject validation cohort, distinct from the approximately 670-subject first cohort. This TCR was recovered from a woman between 18 and 30 years old in good health and CMV-seropositive. The V and J genes are TRBV14 and TRBJ2-5; 8 bases line up with TRBD1. The specimen was PBMCs. The CDR3 loop is CASSNWTGSETQYF. CDR3 coding DNA: TGTGCCAGCAGCAACTGGACAGGGTCAGAGACCCAGTACTTC.